This TCR beta chain was sequenced during a study of vaccination and CD4 T cells after COVID-19. The V end was cut by 2 bases, the J end by 7 bases, with 11 bases between. The germline V gene has CDR1 SGHVS and CDR2 FQNEAQ. The CDR3 totals 13 residues. Remarks on this clonotype: Antigen unknown.

As for time point: late sampling 161 to 241 days after vaccination in a few convalescent patients. The treatment is: approximately 9-day PBMC culture with coronavirus spike peptide pools or control peptides (ViraFEST assay). Sequence data for DNA of cultured CD4+ T cells were generated by the Oncomine TCR Beta short-read assay. TCRdb called the PCR reads again in MiXCR, with one record for every CDR3 protein. The data contain about 20,000 distinct CDR3 sequences, roughly two fifths of them singletons. The chain employs TRBV7-8 and TRBJ1-2; D possibly corresponds to TRBD1 (5 bases). The sample here was CD4+ T cells from blood, cultured in vitro, taken about 7 months after SARS-CoV-2 vaccination. This TCR derives from a human donor who had recovered from COVID-19. In nucleotides, the CDR3 is TGTGCCAGCAGCTTATTCGGGGGGACTGGCTACACCTTC. Its translation is CASSLFGGTGYTF. The whole variable domain, filled in from reference TRBV7-8 and TRBJ1-2, reads GAGVSQSPRYKVAKRGQDVALRCDPISGHVSLFWYQQALGQGPEFLTYFQNEAQLDKSGLPSDRFFAERPEGSVSTLKIQRTQQEDSAVYLCASSLFGGTGYTFGSGTRLTVV.